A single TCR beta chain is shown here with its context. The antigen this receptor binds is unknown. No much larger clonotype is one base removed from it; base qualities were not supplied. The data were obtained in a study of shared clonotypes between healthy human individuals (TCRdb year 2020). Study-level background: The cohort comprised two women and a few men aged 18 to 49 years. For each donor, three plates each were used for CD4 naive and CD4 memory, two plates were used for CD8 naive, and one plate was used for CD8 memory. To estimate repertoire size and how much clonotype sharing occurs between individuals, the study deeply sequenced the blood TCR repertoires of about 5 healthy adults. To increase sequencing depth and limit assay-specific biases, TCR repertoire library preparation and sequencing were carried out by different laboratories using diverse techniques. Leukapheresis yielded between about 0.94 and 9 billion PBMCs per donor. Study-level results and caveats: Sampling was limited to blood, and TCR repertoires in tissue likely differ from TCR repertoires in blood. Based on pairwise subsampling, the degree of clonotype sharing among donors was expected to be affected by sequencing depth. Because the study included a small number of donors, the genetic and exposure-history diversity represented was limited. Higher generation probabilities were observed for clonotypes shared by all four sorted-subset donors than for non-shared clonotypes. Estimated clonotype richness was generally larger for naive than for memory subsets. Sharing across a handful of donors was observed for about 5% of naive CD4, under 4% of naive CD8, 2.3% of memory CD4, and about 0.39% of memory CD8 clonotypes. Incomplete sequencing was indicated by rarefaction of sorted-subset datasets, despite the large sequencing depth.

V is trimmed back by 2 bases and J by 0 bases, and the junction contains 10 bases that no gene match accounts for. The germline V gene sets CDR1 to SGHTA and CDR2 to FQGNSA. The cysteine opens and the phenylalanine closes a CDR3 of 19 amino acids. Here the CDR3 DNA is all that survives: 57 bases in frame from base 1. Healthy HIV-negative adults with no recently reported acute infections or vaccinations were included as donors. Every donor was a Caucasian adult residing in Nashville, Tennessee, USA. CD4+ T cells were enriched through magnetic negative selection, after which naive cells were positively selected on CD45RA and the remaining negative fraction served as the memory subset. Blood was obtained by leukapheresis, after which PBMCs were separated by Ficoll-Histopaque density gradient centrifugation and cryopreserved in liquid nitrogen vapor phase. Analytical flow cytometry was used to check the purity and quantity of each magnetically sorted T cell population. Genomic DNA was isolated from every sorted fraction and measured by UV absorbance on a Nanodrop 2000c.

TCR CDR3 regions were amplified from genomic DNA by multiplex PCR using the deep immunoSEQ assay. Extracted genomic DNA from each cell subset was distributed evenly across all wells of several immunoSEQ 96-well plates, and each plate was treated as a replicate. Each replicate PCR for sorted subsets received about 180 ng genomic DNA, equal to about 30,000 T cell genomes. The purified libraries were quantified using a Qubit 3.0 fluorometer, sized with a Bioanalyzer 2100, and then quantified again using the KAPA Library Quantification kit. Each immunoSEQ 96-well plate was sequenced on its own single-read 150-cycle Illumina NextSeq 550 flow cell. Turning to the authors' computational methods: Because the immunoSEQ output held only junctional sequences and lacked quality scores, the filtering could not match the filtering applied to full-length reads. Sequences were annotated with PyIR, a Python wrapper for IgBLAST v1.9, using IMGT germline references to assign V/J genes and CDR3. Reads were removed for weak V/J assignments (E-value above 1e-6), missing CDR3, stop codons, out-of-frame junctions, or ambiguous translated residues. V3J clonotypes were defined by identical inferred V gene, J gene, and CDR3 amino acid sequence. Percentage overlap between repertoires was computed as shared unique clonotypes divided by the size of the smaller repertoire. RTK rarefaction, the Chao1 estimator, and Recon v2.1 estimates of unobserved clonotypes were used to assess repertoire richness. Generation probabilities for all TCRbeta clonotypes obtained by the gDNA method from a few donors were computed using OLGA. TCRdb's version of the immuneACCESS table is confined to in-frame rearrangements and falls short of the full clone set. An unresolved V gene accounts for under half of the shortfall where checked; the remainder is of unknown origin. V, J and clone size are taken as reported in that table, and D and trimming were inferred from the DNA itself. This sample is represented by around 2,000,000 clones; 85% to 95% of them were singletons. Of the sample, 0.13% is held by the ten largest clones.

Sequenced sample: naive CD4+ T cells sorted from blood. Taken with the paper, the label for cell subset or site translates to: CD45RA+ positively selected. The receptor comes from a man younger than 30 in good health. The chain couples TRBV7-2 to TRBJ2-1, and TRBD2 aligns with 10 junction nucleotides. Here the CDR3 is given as CASSLTAGGRGSSYNEQFF. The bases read TGTGCCAGCAGCTTAACAGCGGGAGGGCGCGGAAGCTCCTACAATGAGCAGTTCTTC.